This entry features one T cell receptor beta chain sequence. Its matching antigen is unknown. TCR beta libraries were prepared from cDNA with unique molecular identifiers. TCRdb reprocessed the PCR reads via MiXCR and lists one record per CDR3 protein. The sample carries about 820,000 distinct CDR3 sequences, roughly half recorded once. The record originates from a study of post-analysis software for immune sequencing data. Study conclusions and caveats: Roughly five TRBV segments occurring more often in patients than controls included TRBV5-6, TRBV5-1 and TRBV20-1.

The CDR3 extends over 18 amino acids. V dropped 4 bases and J dropped 2; count of bases not matched to a gene: 7. Germline CDR1 SEHNR, CDR2 FQNEAQ (reference sequence). Input material: blood. This sequence was found in a girl between 5 and 17 years old with multiple sclerosis. V usage is TRBV7-9 and J usage is TRBJ2-3; 15 positions agree with TRBD2. The chain's CDR3 is CASSSGTSGRPHTDTQYF. CDR3 nucleotides: TGTGCCAGCAGCTCGGGGACTAGCGGGAGGCCGCACACAGATACGCAGTATTTT.